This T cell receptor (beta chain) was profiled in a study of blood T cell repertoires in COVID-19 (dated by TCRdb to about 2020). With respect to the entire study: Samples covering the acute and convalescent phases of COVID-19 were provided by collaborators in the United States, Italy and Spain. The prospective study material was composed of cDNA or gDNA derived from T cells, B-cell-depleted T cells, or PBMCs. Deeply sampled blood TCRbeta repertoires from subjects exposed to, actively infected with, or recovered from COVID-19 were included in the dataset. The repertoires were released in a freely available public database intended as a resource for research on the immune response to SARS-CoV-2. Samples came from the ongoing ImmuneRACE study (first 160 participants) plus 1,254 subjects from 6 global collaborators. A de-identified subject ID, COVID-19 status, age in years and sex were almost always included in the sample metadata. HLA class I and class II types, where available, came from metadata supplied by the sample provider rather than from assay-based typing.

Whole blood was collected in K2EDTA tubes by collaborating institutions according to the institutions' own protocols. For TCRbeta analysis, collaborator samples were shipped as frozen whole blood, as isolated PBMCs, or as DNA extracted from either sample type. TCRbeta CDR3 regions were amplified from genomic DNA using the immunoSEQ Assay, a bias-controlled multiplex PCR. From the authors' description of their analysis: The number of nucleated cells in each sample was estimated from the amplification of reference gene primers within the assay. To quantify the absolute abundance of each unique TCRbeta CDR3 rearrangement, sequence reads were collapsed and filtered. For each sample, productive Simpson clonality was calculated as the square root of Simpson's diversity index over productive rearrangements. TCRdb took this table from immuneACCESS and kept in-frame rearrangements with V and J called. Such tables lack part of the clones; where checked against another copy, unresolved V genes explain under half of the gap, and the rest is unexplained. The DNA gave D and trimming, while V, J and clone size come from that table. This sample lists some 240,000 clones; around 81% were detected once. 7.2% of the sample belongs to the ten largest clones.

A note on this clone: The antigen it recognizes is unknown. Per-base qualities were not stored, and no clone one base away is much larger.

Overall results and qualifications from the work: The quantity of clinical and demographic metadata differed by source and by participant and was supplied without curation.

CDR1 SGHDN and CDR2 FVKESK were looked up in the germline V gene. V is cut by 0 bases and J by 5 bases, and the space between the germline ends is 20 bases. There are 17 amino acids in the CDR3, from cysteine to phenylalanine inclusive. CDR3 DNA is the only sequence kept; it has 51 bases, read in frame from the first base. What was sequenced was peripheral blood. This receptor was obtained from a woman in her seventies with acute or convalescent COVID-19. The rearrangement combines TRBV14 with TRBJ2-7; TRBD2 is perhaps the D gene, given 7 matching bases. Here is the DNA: TGTGCCAGCAGCCAAGATGTGGTGGGGGGGCGGAGGGACGAGCAGTACTTC. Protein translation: CASSQDVVGGRRDEQYF.